The 25 T cell receptor beta chains below come from one sample, sequenced in a study of cytomegalovirus exposure and HLA in healthy donors. The PCR had 60 Vbeta and 13 Jbeta primers. Method: immunoSEQ multiplex PCR; TCRdb's copy keeps in-frame clones and lacks some. The sample has approximately 160,000 clones; approximately 81% are singletons. Material for sequencing was PBMCs. These receptors all come from a male donor in good health and CMV-seronegative.

A word on this clone: A read error may produce the germline difference seen at one junction end. The rearrangement joins TRBV7-9 to TRBJ2-3, with TRBD2 matching 10 bases. Germline loops: CDR1 SEHNR, CDR2 FQNEAQ (reference sequence). The CDR3 consists of 17 residues. The CDR3 sequence: CASSSPSASGSTDTQYF. CDR3 nucleotide sequence: TGTGCCAGCAGCTCCCCGTCGGCTAGCGGGAGCACCGATACGCAGTATTTT.

V usage is TRBV11-3 and J usage is TRBJ1-1, with a tentative D call TRBD1 (6 bases). CDR1 and CDR2 from the germline V gene are SGHNT and YENEEA. Trimming stripped 3 bases from V and 5 bases from J, with 10 bases between. This CDR3 contains 13 residues. CDR3 nucleotide sequence: TGTGCCAGCAGCTTGGGCAGGGGAACTGAAGCTTTCTTT. Encoded protein: CASSLGRGTEAFF.

The chain couples TRBV7-9 to TRBJ2-1; D remains ambiguous. V was pared by 1 base and J by 7 bases, with 8 bases between. The CDR3 is 13 amino acids. In germline, CDR1 is SEHNR, CDR2 FQNEAQ (reference sequence). This CDR3 is CASSLDLTNEQFF. CDR3 bases: TGTGCCAGCAGCTTAGACTTGACAAATGAGCAGTTCTTC.

The V call is TRBV10-1, the J call TRBJ2-3; D is undetermined. V shed 1 base and J shed 2 bases, with 7 bases lying between them. Germline V gene lookup returns CDR1 WNHNN and CDR2 SYGVQD (reference sequence). The CDR3 is 14 residues long. The CDR3, as DNA: TGCGCCAGCAGTGAGTTCCCCTACACAGATACGCAGTATTTT. Amino acid sequence: CASSEFPYTDTQYF.

The chain has TRBV5-4 and TRBJ2-5; perhaps TRBD2 as D (6 bases). V was trimmed by 4 bases and J by 5 bases, leaving 21 bases between them. Germline V lookup: CDR1 SGHNT, CDR2 YYREEE (reference sequence). This CDR3 is 16 amino acids long. CDR3 amino acids: CASSPVGGLRGETQYF. CDR3 nucleotides: TGTGCCAGCAGCCCGGTGGGGGGTCTCCGTGGGGAGACCCAGTACTTC.

The gene calls are TRBV29-1 and TRBJ2-1, with 10 nucleotides matching TRBD2. V lost 3 bases, J lost 4 bases, and 15 bases stayed unmatched. Germline values: CDR1 SQVTM, CDR2 ANQGSEA. The CDR3 has 18 amino acids. This CDR3 is CSVDWASGSFPSYNEQFF. CDR3 coding DNA: TGCAGCGTTGATTGGGCTAGCGGGAGTTTCCCTTCTTACAATGAGCAGTTCTTC.

The V gene is TRBV7-8, the J gene TRBJ1-4, with no clear D. The CDR3 covers 14 residues. Per germline, CDR1 SGHVS and CDR2 FQNEAQ. Trimming removed 5 bases from V and 11 bases from J, with 18 bases in between. The CDR3 region has the DNA TGTGCCAGCAGCCCACTAGGCGGGCGGGAGAAACTGTTTTTT. It encodes CASSPLGGREKLFF.

The gene calls are TRBV6-1 and TRBJ1-5; D may be TRBD1 (5 bases). This CDR3 is 13 amino acids long. CDR1 is MNHNS, CDR2 SASEGT, per germline. Trimming removed 4 bases from V and 7 bases from J, with 11 bases in between. CDR3 region: CASSGGLAQPQHF. As DNA, the CDR3 is TGTGCCAGCAGTGGGGGACTGGCCCAGCCCCAGCATTTT.

The rearrangement uses TRBV30 and TRBJ2-1; TRBD2 agrees at 13 bases. CDR3 length: 13 amino acids. CDR1 is GTSNPN and CDR2 is SVGIG in the germline V gene (reference sequence). V trimming: 6 bases; J trimming: 8 bases; junction bases outside the gene matches: 4. In DNA form, the CDR3 reads TGTGCCTGTACTAGCGGGAGGGTCTATGAGCAGTTCTTC. Its protein product is CACTSGRVYEQFF.

The rearrangement joins TRBV30 to TRBJ2-6; D not certain. This CDR3 comprises 12 residues. Germline assignment: CDR1 GTSNPN and CDR2 SVGIG (reference sequence). V was cut by 3 bases and J by 2 bases, with 2 bases left in between. CDR3 sequence (DNA): TGTGCCTGGAGCGCTGGGGCCAACGTCCTGACTTTC. This encodes CAWSAGANVLTF. Drawing the rest from reference TRBV30 and TRBJ2-6, the complete variable domain is SQTIHQWPATLVQPVGSPLSLECTVEGTSNPNLYWYRQAAGRGLQLLFYSVGIGQISSEVPQNLSASRPQDRQFILSSKKLLLSDSGFYLCAWSAGANVLTFGAGSRLTVL.

The J gene is TRBJ2-1, the V gene TRBV10-3; 13 positions match TRBD2. The CDR3 length is 16 residues. The ends lost 3 bases at V and 7 bases at J; junction bases unmatched: 6. Germline CDR1 ENHRY, CDR2 SYGVKD. The CDR3 sequence is CAISEPTSGRQNEQFF. The CDR3 DNA reads as TGTGCCATCAGTGAACCGACTAGCGGGAGGCAAAATGAGCAGTTCTTC.

The chain carries TRBV7-7 and TRBJ1-5; 7 bases agree with TRBD1. CDR1 is SSHAT and CDR2 is FNYEAQ in the germline V gene (reference sequence). V shed 3 bases, J shed 4 bases, and the junction held 0 bases outside the gene matches. The CDR3 loop spans 13 amino acids. The CDR3 loop reads CASSLDRNQPQHF. DNA for the CDR3: TGTGCCAGCAGCTTGGACAGGAATCAGCCCCAGCATTTT.

The rearrangement uses TRBV5-4 and TRBJ1-1; weak D call: TRBD1 (6 bases). The germline V and J ends were trimmed by 5 bases and 6 bases, with 17 bases remaining between them. Germline V gives CDR1 SGHNT, CDR2 YYREEE (reference sequence). CDR3 length: 14 residues. CDR3 nucleotide sequence: TGTGCCAGCAGGGAGGGAGGGGCAGGGGCTGAAGCTTTCTTT. The encoded protein is CASREGGAGAEAFF. Complete variable domain (other parts from reference TRBV5-4 and TRBJ1-1): ETGVTQSPTHLIKTRGQQVTLRCSSQSGHNTVSWYQQALGQGPQFIFQYYREEENGRGNFPPRFSGLQFPNYSSELNVNALELDDSALYLCASREGGAGAEAFFGQGTRLTVV.

The V call is TRBV14, the J call TRBJ2-1, with TRBD2 matching over 8 bases. Germline CDR1 and CDR2: SGHDN and FVKESK. This CDR3 is 13 amino acids long. The ends lost 6 bases at V and 2 bases at J; junction bases unmatched: 0. The CDR3 region is CASSSGTYNEQFF. CDR3 nucleotides: TGTGCCAGCAGTAGCGGGACCTACAATGAGCAGTTCTTC.

The chain employs TRBV9 and TRBJ2-7, with unresolved D. Trimming shortened V by 5 bases and J by 5 bases, and 11 bases separated the two germline ends. Germline V gives CDR1 SGDLS, CDR2 YYNGEE. The CDR3 is made up of 12 amino acids. The CDR3 bases are TGTGCCAGCAGGTCGGTGCCGGACGAGCAGTACTTC. Protein sequence: CASRSVPDEQYF.

This chain joins TRBV28 and TRBJ2-7; TRBD2 matches at 9 bases. The CDR3 sequence is 15 residues long. Germline assignment: CDR1 MDHEN and CDR2 SYDVKM. The trim removed 4 bases at V and 2 bases at J, leaving 6 bases unmatched. CDR3 protein: CASSSPRGGAYEQYF. CDR3 coding DNA: TGTGCCAGCAGTTCACCGCGGGGGGGGGCCTACGAGCAGTACTTC.

The chain recombines TRBV9 with TRBJ1-3; D remains unclear. The CDR3 length is 17 residues. The germline CDR1 and CDR2 sequences are SGDLS and YYNGEE. The V end was cut by 0 bases, the J end by 0 bases, with 13 bases between. Here the CDR3 DNA reads TGTGCCAGCAGCGTAGGGGCAGGCGAAGGCTCTGGAAACACCATATATTTT. Residues: CASSVGAGEGSGNTIYF.

This chain connects TRBV5-1 to TRBJ1-4, with D hard to call. This CDR3 has 13 residues. The ends were cut back, 2 bases at V and 7 bases at J, with 9 bases in the middle. From germline, CDR1 is SGHRS and CDR2 YFSETQ. CDR3 residues: CASSFPGGEKLFF. In DNA form, the CDR3 reads TGCGCCAGCAGCTTCCCGGGTGGTGAAAAACTGTTTTTT. Looking up the rest from reference TRBV5-1 and TRBJ1-4 gives the full variable domain: KAGVTQTPRYLIKTRGQQVTLSCSPISGHRSVSWYQQTPGQGLQFLFEYFSETQRNKGNFPGRFSGRQFSNSRSEMNVSTLELGDSALYLCASSFPGGEKLFFGSGTQLSVL.

CDR3 nucleotide sequence: TGTGCCAGCAGCGTTGGCTCCACAGGGGCCAATAATTCACCCCTCCACTTT. It is translated as CASSVGSTGANNSPLHF. The rearrangement joins TRBV9 to TRBJ1-6; 7 bases agree with TRBD1. Trimming cost V 2 bases and J 5 bases; bases outside gene matches: 10. CDR1 is SGDLS and CDR2 is YYNGEE in the germline V gene. This CDR3 region has 17 residues.

J is TRBJ1-2 and V is TRBV7-9, with TRBD1 identical over 9 bases. CDR3 length: 15 residues. With V trimmed by 6 bases and J by 4 bases, 9 bases remained unmatched. CDR1 and CDR2 (germline): SEHNR, FQNEAQ (reference sequence). CDR3 nucleotides: TGTGCCAGCAGTTCTACAGGGGGCTTGGGCTATGGCTACACCTTC. It encodes CASSSTGGLGYGYTF.

The table lists this clone with a few counts. The chain links TRBV28 to TRBJ2-7; 8 bases are shared with TRBD2. The CDR3 extends over 17 amino acids. Germline CDR1 and CDR2: MDHEN and SYDVKM. V lost 2 bases to trimming and J lost 5 bases; unmatched junction nucleotides: 14. This chain's CDR3 is CASSLGRGGSSLDEQYF. The CDR3 nucleotides are TGTGCCAGCAGTTTAGGTCGGGGGGGGTCATCCCTCGACGAGCAGTACTTC.

This clone was observed a single time. The genes are TRBV5-1 and TRBJ2-1; unclear D gene. Germline CDR1 and CDR2: SGHRS and YFSETQ. The CDR3 spans 12 residues. V lost 0 bases, J lost 6 bases, and 4 bases lay in between. The CDR3 nucleotides read TGCGCCAGCAGCTTGGCCCTCAATGAGCAGTTCTTC. This gives the protein CASSLALNEQFF.

The J gene is TRBJ2-7, the V gene TRBV27; a weak D match, TRBD1 (5 bases). Trimming shortened V by 2 bases and J by 0 bases, and 11 bases separated the two germline ends. The CDR3 sequence is 15 residues long. Per germline, CDR1 MNHEY and CDR2 SMNVEV (reference sequence). CDR3 DNA sequence: TGTGCCAGCAGTTTAAGGGGTACTGGCTCCTACGAGCAGTACTTC. This gives the protein CASSLRGTGSYEQYF.

V is TRBV10-3 and J is TRBJ1-1, with unresolved D. The V end was cut by 11 bases, the J end by 4 bases, with 14 bases between. Germline CDR1 is ENHRY and CDR2 is SYGVKD. The CDR3 is 12 amino acids. The CDR3 DNA follows: TGTGCCGGCGCAGATAGGAGCACTGAAGCTTTCTTT. Translation: CAGADRSTEAFF.

The V and J genes are TRBV5-1 and TRBJ2-5; D call uncertain. Per the germline V gene, CDR1 is SGHRS and CDR2 is YFSETQ. V was shortened by 3 bases and J by 5 bases, with 11 bases between the two germline ends. The CDR3 runs to 13 residues. CDR3: CASSSGARETQYF. Written as DNA, the CDR3 is TGCGCCAGCAGCTCCGGAGCGCGCGAGACCCAGTACTTC.